This T cell receptor beta chain was sequenced during a study of T cell changes during pregnancy in multiple sclerosis. Trimming removed 7 bases from V and 0 bases from J, with 13 bases in between. Germline V gene sequence: CDR1 SNHLY, CDR2 FYNNEI. CDR3 length equals 15 residues. TCRdb's table, derived via immunoSEQ multiplex PCR, lists solely in-frame clones and lacks some. The sample includes roughly 84,000 clones, around 93% of them seen just once. The sample in question was peripheral blood, obtained in the third trimester of pregnancy. This chain joins TRBV2 and TRBJ2-1; a weak D match, TRBD1 (6 bases). The sequence was obtained from a female donor in good health, enrolled as a control in a pregnancy study. CDR3 sequence: CASTDSGSSYNEQFF. DNA of the CDR3: TGTGCCAGCACGGACAGCGGAAGCTCCTACAATGAGCAGTTCTTC.